This TCR beta chain came from a study of T-cell reconstitution after alpha-beta-depleted transplantation in children. Study-level results: Some patients showed high day-60 TCRbeta diversity, which derived from surviving recipient T cells and thymic progenitors. Two months or so post-transplant, alpha-beta T cells reportedly derived from several hundred expanded graft clones.

Remarks on this clonotype: The antigen remains undetermined. A junction end diverges from the germline sequence, so it may reflect a read error.

The library targeted TCRbeta and was prepared with unique molecular identifiers. TCRdb re-analysed the PCR reads in MiXCR, keeping a single row per CDR3 protein. The sample includes some 450,000 distinct CDR3 sequences, about 45% seen only once; the top ten take around 29%. This sequence was found in a girl aged 2-15 years with aplastic anemia, due to receive a stem cell transplant. The sample consisted of PBMCs, taken before TCRalphabeta/CD19-depleted stem cell transplant.

CDR3 protein: CASSQAASSYEQYF. The CDR3 DNA sequence: TGCGCCAGCAGCCAGGCAGCGAGCTCCTACGAGCAGTACTTT. The V call is TRBV4-1, the J call TRBJ2-7; no firm D call. The CDR3 totals 14 residues. Looked up from germline, CDR1 is MGHRA and CDR2 is YSYEKL.